One and the same sample provided the 30 T cell receptor beta chains below, sequenced in a study of blood T cell repertoires in COVID-19. Repertoires were generated with immunoSEQ multiplex PCR, while TCRdb's copy carries only in-frame clones and drops some. Altogether about 440,000 clones are present, about 85% being singletons, with the ten largest covering approximately 2%. Material: PBMCs or T cells enriched from blood (not recorded which). These receptors were collected from a young woman with acute COVID-19.

The V call is TRBV3-1 (or the pseudogene TRBV3-2), the J call TRBJ2-2, with TRBD2 matching over 8 bases. CDR1 is LGHDT and CDR2 is YNNKEL in the germline V gene (reference sequence). Germline trimming cut 1 base from V and 4 bases from J; bases unmatched to any gene: 11. CDR3 length: 18 amino acids. In DNA, the CDR3 is TGTGCCAGCAGCCAAGCCCTAGGAAGGCTAGCGGGCACCGGGGAGCTGTTTTTT. This sequence encodes CASSQALGRLAGTGELFF.

The J gene is TRBJ1-2, the V gene TRBV29-1, with a tentative D call TRBD1 (6 bases). The CDR3 extends over 10 amino acids. Germline values: CDR1 SQVTM, CDR2 ANQGSEA. Trimming shortened V by 7 bases and J by 7 bases, and 10 bases separated the two germline ends. The CDR3 DNA is TGCAGCGCCGAAGGGGGTGGCTACACCTTC. Its protein is CSAEGGGYTF.

V and J are TRBV10-3 and TRBJ1-4; perhaps TRBD1 as D (5 bases). The CDR3 runs to 16 residues. From germline, CDR1 is ENHRY and CDR2 SYGVKD. The ends were cut back, 4 bases at V and 0 bases at J, with 12 bases in the middle. CDR3 in DNA: TGTGCCATCAGTGTGGGGGGACTTGCAACTAATGAAAAACTGTTTTTT. Translation: CAISVGGLATNEKLFF.

The genes are TRBV6-5 and TRBJ1-1; D gene unclear. The germline gives CDR1 MNHEY, CDR2 SVGAGI. The ends were cut back, 2 bases at V and 4 bases at J, with 11 bases in the middle. The CDR3 is made up of 14 amino acids. The CDR3 here is CASSYEEGSTEAFF. CDR3 coding DNA: TGTGCCAGCAGTTACGAGGAGGGAAGCACTGAAGCTTTCTTT.

This chain links TRBV4-2 with TRBJ2-2; 10 bases are a match to TRBD2. Germline-derived CDR1 and CDR2 are LGHNA and YNFKEQ. J lost 1 base, V lost 4 bases, and 3 bases had no gene match. The CDR3 has 16 residues. Here the CDR3 reads CASSPGLALNTGELFF. For the CDR3, the DNA is TGTGCCAGCAGCCCGGGACTAGCGCTGAACACCGGGGAGCTGTTTTTT.

The chain is built from TRBV7-9 and TRBJ1-3, with TRBD1 matching over 7 bases. The CDR3 consists of 14 residues. V lost 4 bases, J lost 13 bases, and 13 bases stayed unmatched. Per the germline V gene, CDR1 is SEHNR and CDR2 is FQNEAQ (reference sequence). CDR3 nucleotides: TGTGCCAGCAGCTATTACAGGGGACACAACTTTATATATTTT. Translating gives CASSYYRGHNFIYF. Full variable domain (remainder filled in from reference TRBV7-9 and TRBJ1-3): DTGVSQNPRHKITKRGQNVTFRCDPISEHNRLYWYRQTLGQGPEFLTYFQNEAQLEKSRLLSDRFSAERPKGSFSTLEIQRTEQGDSAMYLCASSYYRGHNFIYFGEGSWLTVV.

In its sample, this clone was seen once. At the DNA level, this CDR3 is encoded by other sequences in the same sample as well. V is TRBV24-1 and J is TRBJ2-7, with D possibly TRBD2 on 5 matching bases. The CDR3 contains 12 residues. V lost 3 bases and J 4 bases, leaving 6 bases between the germline ends. Looked up from germline, CDR1 is KGHDR and CDR2 is SFDVKD. The DNA of the CDR3 is TGTGCCACCAGTGATAGAGGGTACGAGCAGTACTTC. Translated, it gives CATSDRGYEQYF.

The chain combines TRBV7-6 with TRBJ1-3, with D possibly TRBD1 on 5 matching bases. CDR1 is SGHVS and CDR2 is FNYEAQ in the germline V gene. Trimming shortened V by 1 base and J by 0 bases, and 10 bases separated the two germline ends. CDR3 length equals 16 residues. The CDR3, as DNA: TGTGCCAGCAGCTTAGGACAGCCTAACTCTGGAAACACCATATATTTT. Encoded protein: CASSLGQPNSGNTIYF.

The rearrangement links TRBV6-1 to TRBJ2-1; no clear D gene. Germline CDR1 is MNHNS and CDR2 is SASEGT. This CDR3 region has 14 residues. Trimming cost V 2 bases and J 0 bases, with 5 bases left between them. The CDR3 reads CASSETNSYNEQFF. The CDR3 DNA is TGTGCCAGCAGTGAAACTAACTCCTACAATGAGCAGTTCTTC.

The rearrangement links TRBV3-1 (or the pseudogene TRBV3-2) to TRBJ1-5; D perhaps matches TRBD1 (5 bases). This CDR3 is 15 amino acids long. The V and J ends lost 0 bases and 3 bases respectively, with 9 bases between them. Germline CDR1 LGHDT, CDR2 YNNKEL (reference sequence). The chain's CDR3 is CASSQDMTVNQPQHF. DNA of the CDR3: TGTGCCAGCAGCCAAGATATGACAGTCAATCAGCCCCAGCATTTT.

The J gene is TRBJ1-1, the V gene TRBV27, with TRBD1 matching over 7 bases. There are 16 residues in the CDR3. Germline V gives CDR1 MNHEY, CDR2 SMNVEV (reference sequence). The V and J ends lost 4 bases and 0 bases, in that order; junction bases with no gene match: 8. The CDR3 loop reads CASSSDRVRVNTEAFF. CDR3 nucleotide sequence: TGTGCCAGCAGTTCTGACAGGGTTAGGGTGAACACTGAAGCTTTCTTT.

In its sample, this clone was seen once. The CDR3 loop is CASSYSRASGTETQYF. CDR3 nucleotides: TGTGCCAGCAGTTACTCGAGGGCTAGCGGGACGGAGACCCAGTACTTC. The rearrangement uses TRBV6-2 or TRBV6-3 and TRBJ2-5, with TRBD2 matching over 9 bases. Germline trimming cut 0 bases from V and 5 bases from J; bases unmatched to any gene: 7. Germline V gene sequence: CDR1 MNHEY, CDR2 SVGEGT. This CDR3 is 16 amino acids long.

V and J are TRBV5-4 and TRBJ2-2, with D possibly being TRBD2 (6 bases). V gave up 4 bases and J gave up 2 bases, with 15 bases separating them. Germline CDR1 SGHNT, CDR2 YYREEE (reference sequence). The CDR3 runs to 16 residues. CDR3 loop: CASSRGTPANTGELFF. As DNA, the CDR3 is TGTGCCAGCAGCCGCGGGACGCCGGCTAACACCGGGGAGCTGTTTTTT.

The gene calls are TRBV2 and TRBJ1-4, with a possible D match to TRBD1 (6 bases). Trimming pared 10 bases from V and 7 bases from J, leaving 16 bases between. CDR3 length: 13 residues. CDR1 is SNHLY and CDR2 is FYNNEI in the germline V gene. CDR3 sequence reads: CATNTGMGEKLFF. CDR3 DNA: TGTGCCACAAACACAGGGATGGGTGAAAAACTGTTTTTT.

A few counts support this clone. This chain joins TRBV7-8 and TRBJ1-6; D remains ambiguous. There are 16 residues in the CDR3. Germline lookup yields CDR1 SGHVS and CDR2 FQNEAQ. Trimming removed 2 bases from V and 2 bases from J, with 10 bases in between. CDR3 region: CASSLSSVAYNSPLHF. The CDR3 coding sequence is TGTGCCAGCAGCTTAAGTAGTGTCGCCTATAATTCACCCCTCCACTTT.

The chain links TRBV27 to TRBJ2-1, with D possibly TRBD1 on 6 matching bases. The germline V gene has CDR1 MNHEY and CDR2 SMNVEV (reference sequence). The V end lost 3 bases, the J end lost 12 bases, and 18 bases lay between the germline ends. This CDR3 is built from 14 residues. The CDR3 protein is CASSFGRGIKGQFF. As DNA, the CDR3 is TGTGCCAGCAGTTTCGGCAGGGGAATTAAGGGGCAGTTCTTC.

This clone has a handful of counts. The V gene is TRBV28, the J gene TRBJ2-1; D possibly corresponds to TRBD1 (5 bases). Germline V gene data show CDR1 as MDHEN and CDR2 as SYDVKM. The V end lost 2 bases, the J end lost 4 bases, and 9 bases lay between the germline ends. The CDR3 is 14 amino acids. The chain's CDR3 is CASSLIGAYNEQFF. CDR3 in DNA: TGTGCCAGCAGTTTAATAGGGGCGTACAATGAGCAGTTCTTC.

V gene TRBV27 combines with J gene TRBJ2-1; 7 bases are a match to TRBD1. Germline V gene sequence: CDR1 MNHEY, CDR2 SMNVEV (reference sequence). The CDR3 contains 15 residues. V shed 4 bases, J shed 0 bases, and the junction held 3 bases outside the gene matches. The CDR3 region has the DNA TGTGCCAGCAGTTCGGACAGGAGCTCCTACAATGAGCAGTTCTTC. It yields the protein CASSSDRSSYNEQFF.

V usage is TRBV9 and J usage is TRBJ1-2, with a tentative D call TRBD1 (6 bases). CDR3 length: 17 residues. Trimming shortened V by 0 bases and J by 0 bases, and 15 bases separated the two germline ends. Germline V gene data show CDR1 as SGDLS and CDR2 as YYNGEE. In nucleotides, the CDR3 is TGTGCCAGCAGCGTAGGATCCAGGGGAAGAACTAACTATGGCTACACCTTC. Amino acids: CASSVGSRGRTNYGYTF.

V and J are TRBV3-1 (or the pseudogene TRBV3-2) and TRBJ1-5; 8 nucleotides align to TRBD1. The CDR3 totals 14 residues. With V trimmed by 3 bases and J by 4 bases, 2 bases remained unmatched. Germline V gene sequence: CDR1 LGHDT, CDR2 YNNKEL (reference sequence). The chain's CDR3 is CASSHRTGNQPQHF. The CDR3 DNA is TGTGCCAGCAGCCACAGGACAGGGAATCAGCCCCAGCATTTT.

The CDR3 DNA follows: TGTGCCCAACAGAGGGGGAAATCCAGCAATGAGCAGTTCTTC. It translates to CAQQRGKSSNEQFF. The rearrangement links TRBV30 to TRBJ2-1, with D possibly being TRBD1 (6 bases). The V end lost 8 bases, the J end lost 6 bases, and 20 bases lay between the germline ends. Germline CDR1 GTSNPN, CDR2 SVGIG (reference sequence). This CDR3 is 14 amino acids long. The full variable domain, in which reference TRBV30 and TRBJ2-1 provide the parts outside the CDR3, is SQTIHQWPATLVQPVGSPLSLECTVEGTSNPNLYWYRQAAGRGLQLLFYSVGIGQISSEVPQNLSASRPQDRQFILSSKKLLLSDSGFYLCAQQRGKSSNEQFFGPGTRLTVL.

This sequence joins TRBV4-1 and TRBJ2-2; TRBD2 agrees at 9 bases. There are 18 residues in the CDR3. The germline CDR1 and CDR2 sequences are MGHRA and YSYEKL. Germline trimming cut 0 bases from V and 0 bases from J; bases unmatched to any gene: 5. Here the CDR3 reads CASSQDWREGPNTGELFF. CDR3 nucleotides: TGCGCCAGCAGCCAAGATTGGCGGGAGGGGCCGAACACCGGGGAGCTGTTTTTT.

V gene TRBV24-1 combines with J gene TRBJ2-5; 7 bases are a match to TRBD1. The CDR3 contains 17 residues. Germline CDR1 KGHDR, CDR2 SFDVKD. With V trimmed by 4 bases and J by 2 bases, 12 bases remained unmatched. In nucleotides, the CDR3 is TGTGCCACCAGTGACGCCTCCCGGACAGGACCTCAAGAGACCCAGTACTTC. It is translated as CATSDASRTGPQETQYF.

The rearrangement links TRBV6-5 to TRBJ2-2; 7 bases are a match to TRBD2. V shed 5 bases, J shed 0 bases, and the junction held 3 bases outside the gene matches. CDR3 length: 15 amino acids. Germline V gene sequence: CDR1 MNHEY, CDR2 SVGAGI. The CDR3 here is CASSTTSANTGELFF. Here the CDR3 DNA reads TGTGCCAGCAGTACAACTAGCGCGAACACCGGGGAGCTGTTTTTT.

This clone was counted a few times. V and J are TRBV6-1 and TRBJ1-5; 9 bases align to TRBD1. Germline V CDR1 and CDR2: MNHNS, SASEGT. This CDR3 region has 20 residues. The ends lost 4 bases at V and 0 bases at J; junction bases unmatched: 16. Here the CDR3 DNA reads TGTGCCAGCAGTGGAACATCCGGGACAGGGCCCTCTTATAGCAATCAGCCCCAGCATTTT. Translation: CASSGTSGTGPSYSNQPQHF.

CDR3 nucleotide sequence: TGTGCCTGGAGCGGTGCAGGGAAAGAGACCCAGTACTTC. Translating gives CAWSGAGKETQYF. The chain recombines TRBV30 with TRBJ2-5; maybe TRBD1 (5 bases). Trimming left V 3 bases short and J 3 bases short, with 11 bases between. The germline CDR1 and CDR2 sequences are GTSNPN and SVGIG (reference sequence). This CDR3 contains 13 residues.

The V call is TRBV18, the J call TRBJ1-2; possibly TRBD1 for D (5 bases). The germline V gene encodes CDR1 KGHSH and CDR2 LQKENI. The germline V and J ends were trimmed by 0 bases and 0 bases, with 8 bases remaining between them. This CDR3 region has 15 residues. CDR3 in DNA: TGTGCCAGCTCACCACCCGCGGGGCCTAACTATGGCTACACCTTC. It specifies CASSPPAGPNYGYTF.

The rearrangement links TRBV3-1 (or the pseudogene TRBV3-2) to TRBJ1-5, with 9 nucleotides matching TRBD1. Germline V gene lookup returns CDR1 LGHDT and CDR2 YNNKEL (reference sequence). The V gene end was trimmed by 0 bases and the J gene end by 4 bases; junction bases not matched to a gene: 7. The CDR3 spans 17 residues. In DNA, the CDR3 is TGTGCCAGCAGCCAAGATTGGACAGGGGCGTCAAATCAGCCCCAGCATTTT. Its translation is CASSQDWTGASNQPQHF.

The chain uses TRBV9 and TRBJ2-5; 9 nucleotides line up with TRBD1. CDR1 is SGDLS, CDR2 YYNGEE, per germline. CDR3 length: 14 residues. Trimming cost V 4 bases and J 5 bases; bases outside gene matches: 6. CDR3 region: CASSLQGAHETQYF. The CDR3 nucleotides are TGTGCCAGCAGCCTACAGGGGGCGCATGAGACCCAGTACTTC.

The chain has TRBV6-4 and TRBJ2-2, with 7 bases aligning to TRBD2. There are 14 residues in the CDR3. The germline CDR1 and CDR2 sequences are MRHNA and SNTAGT. Trimming cost V 5 bases and J 4 bases; bases outside gene matches: 4. CDR3 sequence: CASSYGLGTGELFF. The CDR3 DNA is TGTGCCAGCAGTTACGGACTAGGCACCGGGGAGCTGTTTTTT.